The 16 T cell receptor beta chains given below trace back to one sample, sequenced in a study of shared clonotypes between healthy human individuals. Measured with immunoSEQ multiplex PCR; TCRdb has only the in-frame clones, and not every one. The table includes roughly 1,500,000 clones, 95% to 99% detected once. The sample comprised naive CD4+ T cells sorted from blood. Subset of the sample: CD45RA+ positively selected. The receptors originated from a man aged 30-40 years in good health.

The rearrangement uses TRBV7-9 and TRBJ2-2; no firm D call. CDR1 is SEHNR, CDR2 FQNEAQ, per germline (reference sequence). V lost 4 bases to trimming and J lost 7 bases, with 13 bases between them. The CDR3 runs to 14 residues. The DNA of the CDR3 is TGTGCCAGCAGCTCCTCAAAGGGCATCGGGGAGCTGTTTTTT. Protein sequence: CASSSSKGIGELFF.

This clone was observed a single time. The chain combines TRBV18 with TRBJ1-4, with D possibly TRBD1 on 6 matching bases. CDR3 length: 14 residues. Germline values: CDR1 KGHSH, CDR2 LQKENI. The ends were cut back, 2 bases at V and 4 bases at J, with 8 bases in the middle. The CDR3 spells CASSPRGDNEKLFF. Here the CDR3 DNA reads TGTGCCAGCTCACCAAGGGGGGATAATGAAAAACTGTTTTTT.

The rearrangement links TRBV9 to TRBJ1-5; 7 bases are a match to TRBD1. V lost 4 bases, J lost 4 bases, and 11 bases stayed unmatched. CDR1 and CDR2 from the germline V gene are SGDLS and YYNGEE. This CDR3 contains 16 residues. The CDR3 DNA sequence: TGTGCCAGCAGCCCCACACCACAGGGGTCAAATCAGCCCCAGCATTTT. Its translation: CASSPTPQGSNQPQHF.

The V and J genes are TRBV7-2 and TRBJ2-7; 11 bases map to TRBD2. The length of the CDR3 is 15 residues. Germline loops: CDR1 SGHTA, CDR2 FQGNSA. The V segment lost 5 bases and the J segment 2 bases; nucleotides outside the gene matches: 5. The CDR3 nucleotides are TGTGCCAGCAGCCCCGGGACTAGCGGAACCTACGAGCAGTACTTC. Its protein product is CASSPGTSGTYEQYF.

The V gene is TRBV9, the J gene TRBJ1-3; D is unresolved. Trimming removed 3 bases at V and 0 bases at J, with 7 bases between. Germline CDR1 and CDR2: SGDLS and YYNGEE. This CDR3 has 14 amino acids. This CDR3 reads CASSGVGSGNTIYF. CDR3 DNA: TGTGCCAGCAGCGGGGTAGGCTCTGGAAACACCATATATTTT.

This chain connects TRBV15 to TRBJ1-5; D is possibly TRBD1 (5 bases). Germline V gene data show CDR1 as LNHNV and CDR2 as YYDKDF (reference sequence). Trimming took 0 bases from V and 1 from J, leaving 10 bases between them. The CDR3 loop spans 16 amino acids. The CDR3 reads CATSRDGTASNQPQHF. The DNA for the CDR3 is TGTGCCACCAGCAGAGATGGGACGGCGAGCAATCAGCCCCAGCATTTT.

V and J are TRBV29-1 and TRBJ2-5; TRBD1 is a possible D gene (6 bases). Trimming took 7 bases from V and 0 from J, leaving 12 bases between them. The V gene's germline CDR1 is SQVTM and CDR2 ANQGSEA. The CDR3 length is 13 residues. The CDR3 spells CSGGQTYQETQYF. The CDR3 DNA follows: TGCAGCGGTGGACAGACGTACCAAGAGACCCAGTACTTC.

CDR3 amino acids: CATSRDTGTGELFF. CDR3 bases: TGTGCCACCAGCAGAGATACGGGGACCGGGGAGCTGTTTTTT. The chain has TRBV15 and TRBJ2-2, with D tentatively TRBD2 (5 bases). Between the trimmed V and J ends, which lost 0 bases and 5 bases, there was a span of 7 bases. The germline gives CDR1 LNHNV, CDR2 YYDKDF (reference sequence). This CDR3 comprises 14 residues.

The V call is TRBV9, the J call TRBJ2-7; a weak D match, TRBD2 (5 bases). CDR3 length: 18 amino acids. V dropped 4 bases and J dropped 0 bases, with 23 bases sitting between them. Germline assignment: CDR1 SGDLS and CDR2 YYNGEE. The CDR3 region is CASSPHRAGMPSSYEQYF. The CDR3 region has the DNA TGTGCCAGCAGCCCTCACCGCGCGGGCATGCCCTCCTCCTACGAGCAGTACTTC.

The CDR3 sequence: CASSLGQGTNTQYF. CDR3 in DNA: TGTGCCAGCAGCCTAGGACAGGGCACCAATACGCAGTATTTT. J is TRBJ2-3 and V is TRBV6-6, with TRBD1 matching over 8 bases. Trimming removed 6 bases from V and 7 bases from J; junction bases left unmatched: 9. Germline values: CDR1 MNHNY, CDR2 SVGAGI (reference sequence). CDR3 size: 14 residues.

Only a few counts were recorded for this clone. The chain joins TRBV2 to TRBJ2-7, with a possible D match to TRBD1 (5 bases). Trimming pared 6 bases from V and 6 bases from J, leaving 15 bases between. Germline-derived CDR1 and CDR2 are SNHLY and FYNNEI. The CDR3 runs to 13 residues. CDR3 protein: CASSPRFGAEQYF. CDR3 sequence (DNA): TGTGCCAGCAGCCCGAGGTTTGGGGCCGAGCAGTACTTC.

V gene TRBV4-3 combines with J gene TRBJ2-2; D is unclear. Looked up from germline, CDR1 is LGHNA and CDR2 is YSLEER. Deletions cut 0 bases from V and 6 bases from J, with 11 bases between. There are 15 residues in the CDR3. The CDR3 loop reads CASSQEGALAGELFF. CDR3 coding DNA: TGCGCCAGCAGCCAAGAAGGAGCTCTGGCCGGGGAGCTGTTTTTT.

On this clone itself: This sample also contains other DNA sequences that code for the same CDR3. This chain uses TRBV5-1 with TRBJ1-2; 8 bases line up with TRBD1. Looked up from germline, CDR1 is SGHRS and CDR2 is YFSETQ. The CDR3 length is 14 residues. Unmatched junction bases numbered 8, after V lost 4 bases and J lost 6 bases. The CDR3 coding sequence is TGCGCCAGCAGCCCAACTGGGACAGGCGATGGCTACACCTTC. The encoded protein is CASSPTGTGDGYTF.

The chain is built from TRBV9 and TRBJ2-7; 7 nucleotides line up with TRBD2. The CDR3 has 14 residues. J gave up 6 bases and V 0 bases, and 6 bases lay outside the gene matches. Per the germline V gene, CDR1 is SGDLS and CDR2 is YYNGEE. This CDR3 is CASSVGGSTPEQYF. CDR3 bases: TGTGCCAGCAGCGTAGGCGGGAGCACTCCCGAGCAGTACTTC.

The genes are TRBV28 and TRBJ2-3; 13 nucleotides match TRBD2. The CDR3 has 18 residues. Germline CDR1 and CDR2: MDHEN and SYDVKM. J gave up 7 bases and V 5 bases, and 15 bases lay outside the gene matches. The CDR3 nucleotides read TGTGCCAGCAGTCCACCGAACAGACTAGCGGGAGGACTTTATACGCAGTATTTT. This encodes CASSPPNRLAGGLYTQYF.

With respect to this clone: The sample holds other DNA sequences that translate to the same CDR3. The V call is TRBV9, the J call TRBJ1-1; D gene unclear. V lost 0 bases to trimming and J lost 3 bases, with 6 bases between them. The length of the CDR3 is 13 residues. Germline V gene lookup returns CDR1 SGDLS and CDR2 YYNGEE. This CDR3 reads CASSVGPDTEAFF. For the CDR3, the DNA is TGTGCCAGCAGCGTAGGGCCCGACACTGAAGCTTTCTTT. Full variable domain (missing parts from reference TRBV9 and TRBJ1-1): DSGVTQTPKHLITATGQRVTLRCSPRSGDLSVYWYQQSLDQGLQFLIQYYNGEERAKGNILERFSAQQFPDLHSELNLSSLELGDSALYFCASSVGPDTEAFFGQGTRLTVV.